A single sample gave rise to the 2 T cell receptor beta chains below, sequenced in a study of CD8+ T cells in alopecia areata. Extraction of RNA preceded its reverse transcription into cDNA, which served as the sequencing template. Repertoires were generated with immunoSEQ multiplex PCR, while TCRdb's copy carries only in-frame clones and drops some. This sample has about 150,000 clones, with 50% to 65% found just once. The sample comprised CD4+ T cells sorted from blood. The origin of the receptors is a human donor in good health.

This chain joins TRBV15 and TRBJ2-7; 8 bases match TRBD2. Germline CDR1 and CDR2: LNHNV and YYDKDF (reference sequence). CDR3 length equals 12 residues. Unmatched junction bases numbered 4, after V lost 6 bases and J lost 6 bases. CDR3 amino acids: CATRSGRSEQYF. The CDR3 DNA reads TGTGCCACCAGAAGCGGGAGATCCGAGCAGTACTTC.

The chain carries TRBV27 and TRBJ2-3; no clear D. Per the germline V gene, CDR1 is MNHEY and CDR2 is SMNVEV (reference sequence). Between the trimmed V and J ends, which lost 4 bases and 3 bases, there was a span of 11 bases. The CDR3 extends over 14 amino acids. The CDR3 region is CASSSRPLTDTQYF. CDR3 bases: TGTGCCAGCAGTTCGCGGCCACTGACAGATACGCAGTATTTT.